Detailed here is one TCR beta chain. The antigen is unknown. The data were obtained in a study of blood T cells in healthy people across ages. The CDR3 has 12 amino acids. Trimming removed 5 bases from V and 5 bases from J, with 8 bases in between. Germline loops: CDR1 LGHNA, CDR2 YNFKEQ. A J-beta primer mix and a sample-barcoded 5' primer were used in a second PCR of roughly 7 to 12 cycles. A template-switch adaptor with 12 random nucleotides tagged each cDNA molecule. One entry per CDR3 protein results from TCRdb running MiXCR on the 5' RACE reads. The data hold about 1.6 million distinct CDR3 sequences, with approximately 32% observed a single time. The sample providers were healthy Caucasian people from Russia, aged roughly 6 to 100. Each sample used at least 6 million PBMCs. Study-level results: The study found more naive CD4+ cells and higher diversity in long-lived than aged donors.

This sequence was found in a woman aged 30 to 39 in good health. The rearrangement links TRBV4-2 to TRBJ2-3; no reliable D call. The specimen sequenced was blood. CDR3 nucleotides: TGTGCCAGCAGCATATATGGAGATACGCAGTATTTT. Protein: CASSIYGDTQYF.